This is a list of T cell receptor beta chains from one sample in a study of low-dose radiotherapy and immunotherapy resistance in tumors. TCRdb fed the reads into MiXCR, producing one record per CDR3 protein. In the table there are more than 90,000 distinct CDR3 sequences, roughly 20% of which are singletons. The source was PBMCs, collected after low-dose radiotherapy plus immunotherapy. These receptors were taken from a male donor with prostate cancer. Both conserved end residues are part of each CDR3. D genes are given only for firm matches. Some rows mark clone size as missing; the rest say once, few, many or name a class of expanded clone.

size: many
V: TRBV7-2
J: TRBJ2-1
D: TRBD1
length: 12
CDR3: CASSRDRGGLFF
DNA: TGTGCCAGCAGCCGCGACAGAGGGGGCCTGTTCTTC

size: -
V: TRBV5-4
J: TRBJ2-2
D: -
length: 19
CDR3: CASSGSINTGELFFFFFFF
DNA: -

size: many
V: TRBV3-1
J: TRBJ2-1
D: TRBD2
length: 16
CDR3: CASSQGMSGRGYEQFF
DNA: TGTGCCAGCAGCCAAGGGATGAGCGGGAGAGGGTATGAGCAGTTCTTC

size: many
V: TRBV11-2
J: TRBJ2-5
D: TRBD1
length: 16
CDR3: CASSLGGQGPWETQYF
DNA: TGTGCCAGCAGCTTAGGGGGACAGGGGCCGTGGGAGACCCAGTACTTC

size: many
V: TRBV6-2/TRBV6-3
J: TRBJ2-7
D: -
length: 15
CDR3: CASSYLWGSSYEQYF
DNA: TGTGCCAGCAGTTACCTATGGGGGAGCTCCTACGAGCAGTACTTC

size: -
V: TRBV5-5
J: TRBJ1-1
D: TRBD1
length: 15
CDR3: CASSTATGVGTEAFF
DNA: TGTGCCAGCAGCACCGCGACAGGGGTAGGCACTGAAGCTTTCTTT

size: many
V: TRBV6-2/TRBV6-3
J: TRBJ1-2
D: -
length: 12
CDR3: CASSVNTYGYTF
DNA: TGTGCCAGCAGTGTTAACACCTATGGCTACACCTTC

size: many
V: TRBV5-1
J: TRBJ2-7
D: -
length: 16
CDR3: CASRDLVRGASYEQYF
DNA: TGCGCCAGCAGGGACCTAGTCCGGGGGGCCTCCTACGAGCAGTACTTC

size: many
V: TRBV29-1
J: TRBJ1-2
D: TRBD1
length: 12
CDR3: CSYTGGDYGYTF
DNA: TGCAGCTACACAGGGGGCGACTATGGCTACACCTTC

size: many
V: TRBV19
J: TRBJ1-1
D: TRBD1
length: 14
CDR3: CASNGQGGGTEAFF
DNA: TGTGCCAGTAATGGTCAGGGGGGCGGCACTGAAGCTTTCTTT

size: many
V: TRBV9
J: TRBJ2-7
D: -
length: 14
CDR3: CASSVGSSSYEQYF
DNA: TGTGCCAGCAGCGTAGGGAGTAGCTCCTACGAGCAGTACTTC